The 30 T cell receptor beta chains presented below share a single source sample, sequenced in a study of blood T cells in healthy people across ages. Next came a second PCR, run for about 6 to 12 cycles, which used a sample-barcoded 5' primer along with a J-beta primer mix. From the 5' RACE reads, TCRdb called clonotypes with MiXCR, one entry per CDR3 protein. This sample has some 1.5 million distinct CDR3 sequences; roughly 43% occur once, and the top ten carry approximately 4.1%. The sample taken for sequencing was blood. Receptor source: a woman aged 18-35 years in good health.

The chain has TRBV7-9 and TRBJ2-7, with a weak D call TRBD2 (6 bases). The germline gives CDR1 SEHNR, CDR2 FQNEAQ (reference sequence). The V and J ends lost 5 bases and 1 base respectively, with 12 bases between them. This CDR3 is built from 14 residues. CDR3 residues: CASSQSGRSYEQYF. As DNA, the CDR3 is TGTGCCAGCAGCCAATCCGGGAGATCCTACGAGCAGTACTTC.

A few counts support this clonotype. The chain employs TRBV28 and TRBJ1-2, with TRBD1 matching 7 bases. V was pared by 11 bases and J by 4 bases, with 7 bases of the junction left unmatched. Germline V lookup: CDR1 MDHEN, CDR2 SYDVKM. The CDR3 totals 12 residues. The CDR3 region has the DNA TGTGCCGCCCGACAGGGCTTCTATGGCTACACCTTC. Translation: CAARQGFYGYTF.

This clonotype occurred a few times. This chain links TRBV6-2 or TRBV6-3 with TRBJ1-1; possible D gene TRBD1, 6 bases. Germline V gene data show CDR1 as MNHEY and CDR2 as SVGEGT. The CDR3 extends over 15 amino acids. Deletions cut 6 bases from V and 7 bases from J, with 21 bases between. CDR3 region: CASRLDSRSGNEAFF. In DNA form, the CDR3 reads TGTGCCAGCAGACTGGACAGTCGATCGGGAAATGAAGCTTTCTTT.

The chain has TRBV11-2 and TRBJ2-1; D is unresolved. The CDR3 totals 16 residues. V was cut by 1 base and J by 5 bases, with 15 bases left in between. Germline V gene data show CDR1 as SGHAT and CDR2 as FQNNGV. CDR3 amino acids: CASSLGSQALHNEQFF. The CDR3 nucleotides are TGTGCCAGCAGCTTAGGCTCCCAGGCCCTACACAATGAGCAGTTCTTC. The full variable domain, rest sourced from reference TRBV11-2 and TRBJ2-1, is EAGVAQSPRYKIIEKRQSVAFWCNPISGHATLYWYQQILGQGPKLLIQFQNNGVVDDSQLPKDRFSAERLKGVDSTLKIQPAKLEDSAVYLCASSLGSQALHNEQFFGPGTRLTVL.

Note on this clonotype: This sequence may be a read error, since a much larger clone differs from it by one base. This sequence joins TRBV24-1 and TRBJ2-1; D unresolved. Looked up from germline, CDR1 is KGHDR and CDR2 is SFDVKD. This CDR3 is built from 12 residues. The CDR3 DNA reads as TGTGCCGCCAGTGAAAAATACAATGAGCAGTTCTTC. Translated, it gives CAASEKYNEQFF.

J is TRBJ2-1 and V is TRBV7-2; 10 positions agree with TRBD2. The CDR3 has 19 amino acids. Germline values: CDR1 SGHTA, CDR2 FQGNSA. After removal of 6 bases from V and 4 bases from J, the junction contained 18 bases not matched to a gene. CDR3 in amino acids: CASSPRGTPGLAIYNEQFF. The CDR3 coding sequence is TGTGCCAGCAGTCCGAGGGGGACACCGGGACTAGCGATATACAATGAGCAGTTCTTC.

This chain connects TRBV6-1 to TRBJ1-1, with a tentative D call TRBD1 (5 bases). Deletions cut 7 bases from V and 2 bases from J, with 20 bases between. From germline, CDR1 is MNHNS and CDR2 SASEGT. This CDR3 region has 16 residues. The CDR3 DNA reads TGTGCCAGCACCACCCCCCCGGGACGGAGTAACACTGAAGCTTTCTTT. The encoded protein is CASTTPPGRSNTEAFF.

CDR3 nucleotides: TGTGCCAGCACCCAAACTGGGCAGGGCTCCTACGAGCAGTACTTC. Translated: CASTQTGQGSYEQYF. J is TRBJ2-7 and V is TRBV27; perhaps TRBD1 as D (5 bases). With 7 bases removed from V and 0 bases from J, the gap between germline ends came to 16 bases. This CDR3 is built from 15 residues. Germline CDR1 is MNHEY and CDR2 is SMNVEV (reference sequence).

This clonotype showed up just a few times. The chain is built from TRBV2 and TRBJ2-7; 9 nucleotides match TRBD1. The CDR3 is made up of 16 amino acids. Looked up from germline, CDR1 is SNHLY and CDR2 is FYNNEI. With V trimmed by 5 bases and J by 3 bases, 11 bases remained unmatched. CDR3 protein: CASSPPTGTGSYEQYF. The DNA of the CDR3 is TGTGCCAGCAGTCCTCCAACCGGGACAGGGAGCTACGAGCAGTACTTC.

V and J are TRBV29-1 and TRBJ1-1; weak D call: TRBD1 (6 bases). The germline V gene encodes CDR1 SQVTM and CDR2 ANQGSEA. V lost 7 bases to trimming and J lost 5 bases, with 32 bases between them. The CDR3 runs to 18 residues. For the CDR3, the DNA is TGCAGCGCCCGTCGTTCCAGGGGCCTCTCCGGGGTGAGGACTGAAGCTTTCTTT. The encoded protein is CSARRSRGLSGVRTEAFF.

CDR3 loop: CASSLQGLAGSYEQYF. In DNA, the CDR3 is TGTGCCAGCAGTTTACAGGGACTAGCGGGGAGCTACGAGCAGTACTTC. The chain couples TRBV27 to TRBJ2-4; TRBD2 matches at 13 bases. Gene TRBJ2-7 matches the end of the DNA better, so the J call may be wrong. The CDR3 loop spans 16 amino acids. The germline V gene has CDR1 MNHEY and CDR2 SMNVEV (reference sequence).

This chain links TRBV27 with TRBJ2-7; perhaps D is TRBD1 or TRBD2 (7 bases each). The CDR3 extends over 14 amino acids. Germline CDR1 and CDR2: MNHEY and SMNVEV (reference sequence). The V end lost 6 bases, the J end lost 1 base, and 13 bases lay between the germline ends. This chain's CDR3 is CASRIRGGSYEQYF. DNA for the CDR3: TGTGCCAGCAGAATCAGGGGGGGATCCTACGAGCAGTACTTC.

V and J are TRBV7-3 and TRBJ2-7, with D perhaps assigned TRBD1 or TRBD2 (5 bases each). Germline lookup yields CDR1 SGHTA and CDR2 FQGTGA. The CDR3 extends over 16 amino acids. Between the trimmed V and J ends, which lost 0 bases and 0 bases, there was a span of 12 bases. CDR3 residues: CASSLTGDLTSYEQYF. The CDR3 DNA sequence: TGTGCCAGCAGCTTAACAGGGGACCTTACCTCCTACGAGCAGTACTTC.

This sequence joins TRBV7-9 and TRBJ1-4; possibly TRBD1 for D (6 bases). V shed 5 bases and J shed 6 bases, with 7 bases lying between them. The length of the CDR3 is 12 residues. Germline CDR1 reads SEHNR; CDR2 reads FQNEAQ (reference sequence). CDR3 sequence reads: CASSHRDEKLFF. The CDR3 DNA reads as TGTGCCAGCAGCCACAGGGATGAAAAACTGTTTTTT. The full variable domain, rest sourced from reference TRBV7-9 and TRBJ1-4, is DTGVSQNPRHKITKRGQNVTFRCDPISEHNRLYWYRQTLGQGPEFLTYFQNEAQLEKSRLLSDRFSAERPKGSFSTLEIQRTEQGDSAMYLCASSHRDEKLFFGSGTQLSVL.

The table lists this clonotype with many counts. The chain has TRBV29-1 and TRBJ2-7, with D perhaps assigned TRBD1 or TRBD2 (5 bases each). This CDR3 has 12 residues. The germline gives CDR1 SQVTM, CDR2 ANQGSEA. V lost 4 bases to trimming and J lost 2 bases, with 9 bases between them. The CDR3, as DNA: TGCAGCGTTGGGGACGCCGCCTACGAGCAGTACTTC. As protein: CSVGDAAYEQYF.

Details on this clonotype: Relative to the germline gene, one junction end is altered; a read error may explain this. CDR3 amino acids: CASSLGISEAFF. The CDR3 DNA sequence: TGTGCCAGCAGTTTAGGAATCTCCGAAGCTTTCTTT. V is TRBV7-9 and J is TRBJ1-1; D gene uncertain. Germline CDR1 SEHNR, CDR2 FQNEAQ (reference sequence). The CDR3 length is 12 residues.

This clonotype was observed many times. This sequence joins TRBV3-1 and TRBJ2-1; tentatively, D is TRBD1 or TRBD2 (5 bases each). Between the trimmed V and J ends, which lost 3 bases and 5 bases, there was a span of 8 bases. Germline CDR1 is LGHDT and CDR2 is YNNKEL (reference sequence). The CDR3 consists of 13 residues. The CDR3 loop reads CASSHGTNNEQFF. The CDR3 nucleotides are TGTGCCAGCAGCCACGGGACGAACAATGAGCAGTTCTTC.

This clonotype showed up many times. The chain employs TRBV5-5 and TRBJ2-1; 11 bases line up with TRBD2. With V trimmed by 0 bases and J by 7 bases, 3 bases remained unmatched. Germline CDR1 and CDR2: SGHKS and YYEKEE (reference sequence). There are 15 residues in the CDR3. For the CDR3, the DNA is TGTGCCAGCAGCTTGGGACTAGCGGGGAGAAATGAGCAGTTCTTC. Protein sequence: CASSLGLAGRNEQFF. The full variable domain, rest sourced from reference TRBV5-5 and TRBJ2-1, is DAGVTQSPTHLIKTRGQQVTLRCSPISGHKSVSWYQQVLGQGPQFIFQYYEKEERGRGNFPDRFSARQFPNYSSELNVNALLLGDSALYLCASSLGLAGRNEQFFGPGTRLTVL.

The CDR3 DNA is TGTGCCAGCAGTTTGCAGGACAGCCCTGAAGCTTTCTTT. Residues: CASSLQDSPEAFF. This chain joins TRBV6-6 and TRBJ1-1; weak D call: TRBD1 (6 bases). Trimming took 4 bases from V and 6 from J, leaving 12 bases between them. Germline V CDR1 and CDR2: MNHNY, SVGAGI (reference sequence). The CDR3 has 13 amino acids.

The chain employs TRBV4-1 and TRBJ2-1; TRBD2 matches 8 bases. CDR1 MGHRA and CDR2 YSYEKL come from the germline V gene. Trimming cost V 5 bases and J 7 bases; bases outside gene matches: 10. CDR3 length: 15 residues. The CDR3 DNA sequence: TGCGCCAGCAGCAATCTAGCGGGCCTGTCTAATGAGCAGTTCTTC. It specifies CASSNLAGLSNEQFF.

This clonotype was counted only a few times. The chain recombines TRBV7-2 with TRBJ2-7; D not resolved. Germline loops: CDR1 SGHTA, CDR2 FQGNSA. V dropped 2 bases and J dropped 3 bases, with 8 bases sitting between them. The CDR3 length is 13 residues. CDR3 coding DNA: TGTGCCAGCAGCTTATGGGGAAACTACGAGCAGTACTTC. Its protein product is CASSLWGNYEQYF.

This chain connects TRBV20-1 to TRBJ2-5; D gene uncertain. The end of the DNA is better explained by TRBJ2-1, so the J call may be wrong. Germline V lookup: CDR1 DFQATT, CDR2 SNEGSKA (reference sequence). CDR3 size: 13 residues. The CDR3 DNA follows: TGCAGTGCTAGAGATTGGGCCCAAGAGACCCAGTTCTTC. Amino acid sequence: CSARDWAQETQFF.

The J gene is TRBJ2-5, the V gene TRBV20-1, with D possibly being TRBD1 or TRBD2 (5 bases each). The CDR3 totals 16 residues. Germline lookup yields CDR1 DFQATT and CDR2 SNEGSKA (reference sequence). V lost 1 base to trimming and J lost 11 bases, with 26 bases between them. CDR3 loop: CSARASPGANYNEQYF. CDR3 nucleotides: TGCAGTGCTAGAGCATCCCCCGGGGCTAACTACAATGAGCAGTACTTC.

The chain links TRBV27 to TRBJ1-3, with TRBD1 matching 9 bases. Unmatched junction bases numbered 6, after V lost 6 bases and J lost 3 bases. CDR1 and CDR2 from the germline V gene are MNHEY and SMNVEV (reference sequence). The CDR3 has 15 amino acids. CDR3 nucleotides: TGTGCCAGCAGGAAACAGGGGGCGCGTGGAAACACCATATATTTT. It yields the protein CASRKQGARGNTIYF.

The V gene is TRBV2, the J gene TRBJ2-2; D is unresolved. The germline gives CDR1 SNHLY, CDR2 FYNNEI. V lost 3 bases to trimming and J lost 1 base, with 12 bases between them. This CDR3 is 16 amino acids long. This CDR3 reads CASSDLRQKNTGELFF. In nucleotides, the CDR3 is TGTGCCAGCAGTGACCTTCGACAAAAGAACACCGGGGAGCTGTTTTTT.

The sample holds a few counts of this clonotype. The chain uses TRBV4-3 and TRBJ2-5; D call uncertain. This CDR3 has 15 residues. V was clipped by 4 bases and J by 1 base, with 13 bases between them. Germline V gives CDR1 LGHNA, CDR2 YSLEER. CDR3 bases: TGCGCCAGCAGCCCTGGGGTATGGACCCAAGAGACCCAGTACTTC. Translating gives CASSPGVWTQETQYF.

The V call is TRBV29-1, the J call TRBJ2-1; D is uncertain. The J call could be wrong; TRBJ2-7 is a better fit for the DNA end. The CDR3 covers 12 residues. Germline V gives CDR1 SQVTM, CDR2 ANQGSEA. CDR3: CSVEDKYNEQYF. The CDR3 DNA sequence: TGCAGCGTTGAAGACAAGTACAATGAGCAGTACTTC.

The chain links TRBV12-3 or TRBV12-4 to TRBJ2-3; D perhaps matches TRBD1 (5 bases). The V gene lost 6 bases and the J gene lost 11 bases, with 24 bases spanning the gap. The CDR3 contains 15 residues. Written as DNA, the CDR3 is TGTGCCAGCAGGAGGCTCGGAGCAGGGTCAGATGTGCAGTATTTT. This sequence encodes CASRRLGAGSDVQYF.

The table lists this clonotype with many counts. V is TRBV4-2 and J is TRBJ2-1; a possible D gene is TRBD1 (5 bases). CDR3 length equals 14 residues. Trimming cost V 1 base and J 8 bases, with 12 bases left between them. In germline, CDR1 is LGHNA, CDR2 YNFKEQ. The CDR3 bases are TGTGCCAGCAGCCAAGGATCAGGGCGGTATGAGCAGTTCTTC. Translated: CASSQGSGRYEQFF.

This sequence joins TRBV4-1 and TRBJ2-1, with 8 nucleotides matching TRBD2. This CDR3 is 16 amino acids long. The germline V gene encodes CDR1 MGHRA and CDR2 YSYEKL. Trimming cost V 0 bases and J 7 bases; bases outside gene matches: 8. The CDR3 loop is CASSQESGSIINEQFF. The CDR3 bases are TGCGCCAGCAGCCAAGAAAGCGGGAGTATCATAAATGAGCAGTTCTTC.